This T cell receptor beta chain was retrieved from a study of cytomegalovirus exposure and HLA in healthy donors (dated by TCRdb to 2016 to 2017). Regarding the complete study: In an earlier analysis of 450 to 750 of the donors, approximately 300 Gb of sequence data and 90 million to 120 million unique TCR beta sequences from about 190 million T cells were reported. Genome-wide SNP genotypes for about 65% of the roughly 700 donors were used in a later genetic analysis, which treated that subset as a discovery cohort. Every discovery cohort repertoire had been produced on one sequencing platform. On average, around 240,000 unique TCR beta nucleotide sequences were sequenced per donor among 398 genotyped donors of the cohort, with roughly 18% of those sequences being non-productive. The study aimed to test whether signatures of past pathogen exposure could be identified by cataloging public T cell receptors. To predict cytomegalovirus infection status, the study brought together high-throughput TCR immunosequencing, statistical association of individual TCRs with disease status, and machine learning. In a later analysis, previously published TCR beta repertoires from 600 to 850 donors were re-analyzed and high-resolution HLA genotyping was added so that TCR occurrence patterns could be studied. In addition to the first cohort of roughly 700 subjects, a separate validation cohort of some 120 different subjects was used. Typing coverage differed by locus: A, B, C, DRB1 and DQB1 were typed in about 620-630 donors, DQA1 in 500 to 550, DPA1 in approximately 600, and DPB1 in around 440. Rather than using new phenotypic data, the later analysis identified candidate immune exposures from TCR beta sequences and from how often those sequences occurred across donors. The genetic ancestry cluster associated with self-reported Caucasian donors included approximately 85% of the approximately 430 genotyped donors. Alongside the repertoire data, information on donor age, sex, ethnicity and CMV serostatus was compiled. An earlier analysis of about 600 of the donors used high-throughput TCR beta sequencing to judge whether each TCR beta V gene segment behaved as functional or pseudogenic. An early release that covered about 600 HLA-typed donors contained approximately 300 gigabases of sequencing data and tens of millions of unique TCR sequences. About five DR-DQ haplotypes were handled as single units for association and clustering, since linkage in the cohort was strong. The study profiled the T cell repertoires of some 610 subjects by immunosequencing and related them to cytomegalovirus serostatus. Both class I and class II loci were covered by HLA typing, at four-digit resolution. What the study reported, not specific to this receptor: Cytomegalovirus status was reported to be diagnosed by the classifier with high specificity and sensitivity in both the original and validation cohorts. Linkage disequilibrium might explain the correlated functional status among segregating V segments, but an unknown experimental factor could not be ruled out. At a false discovery rate of 0.05, a later analysis linked 15,000 to 20,000 TCR beta sequences to specific HLA alleles. Because some donors lacked HLA typing at each locus, the association tests relied only on the typed subset. It was suggested by the authors that the approach could potentially be generalized to other disease states and immunological phenotypes. V-gene and J-gene trimming of TCR beta chains was associated with a missense DCLRE1C variant in a later genetic analysis, and the association was replicated in an independent cohort. A further reported finding was that TCR beta sequences accurately predicted the HLA-A and HLA-B alleles for most subjects in the first cohort. A few of the identified cytomegalovirus-associated TCR beta chains were confirmed in vitro to be specific for cytomegalovirus antigens. Strong co-occurrence of HLA alleles, especially DR and DQ, made assigning TCR associations to individual alleles difficult. Compared with the approximately 710-donor mean, donors in an Asian-associated ancestry cluster had fewer N-insertions in productive TCRs, according to a later genetic analysis. A later analysis found that most CMV-associated TCR beta chains appeared HLA-restricted, with HLA associations seemingly driven largely by CMV exposure. A cluster of highly shared sequence variants was judged likely to represent a technical artifact of the sequencing pipeline. An earlier analysis of approximately 600 of the donors showed that most TCR beta V segments appeared in productive rearrangements either about 90% or about 30% of the time, which broadly matched IMGT annotations. Some IMGT-functional V segments, including TRBV6-2 and TRBV6-3, could not be distinguished by the 87-base-pair reads and were therefore excluded. In this cohort, only TCR beta chains were sequenced, and detectable features were limited by the absence of alpha or paired-chain data. Presence/absence analyses assumed roughly uniform sequencing depth across donors, an assumption that may not hold. In the study, 150 to 200 TCR beta chains were listed as associated with cytomegalovirus. According to a later analysis, TCR association rates differed among HLA loci, with DRB1 alleles showing the most associated TCRs and HLA-C alleles showing the fewest. Several of the top co-occurrence clusters appeared to be linked to parvovirus B19, influenza, CMV and Epstein-Barr virus, according to a later analysis. Across donors, most TCR sequences were observed very rarely, whereas some public TCRs were present in many individuals. For the cohort, immune exposure information was limited to CMV serostatus. The earlier analysis of almost 600 of the donors excluded 15 to 20 rarely observed V segments, including chromosome 9 orphons, because counts were too low. Compared with equally common non-associated chains, HLA-associated TCR beta chains in a later analysis were more clonally expanded and had lower generation probabilities.

The library was made by the immunoSEQ multiplex PCR assay. A mixture of 60 forward primers for TCR Vbeta segments and 13 reverse primers for TCR Jbeta segments was used in the multiplex PCR. The CDR3 region of rearranged TCR beta genes was amplified from genomic DNA with a multiplex PCR assay. Amplified TCR beta libraries were sequenced as 87-base-pair reads on the Illumina HiSeq System. Regarding the original processing steps: A later analysis counted around 72 million unique TCR beta chains across the 700 or so repertoires, and about 10 million of these chains were shared by at least two donors. Raw reads were error-corrected and collapsed into unique sequences by a nearest-neighbor algorithm in which closely related sequences were merged to remove PCR and sequencing errors. Alignment of CDR3 sequences to IMGT reference sequences was used to assign V, D and J gene segments. For a sequence to be retained, a match of at least six nucleotides was required to both a V gene segment and a J gene segment. Rearrangements were called productive when the CDR3 lacked stop codons and stayed in frame with V and J; all others were non-productive. CDR3 was defined according to IMGT convention as the region running from the second conserved V-encoded cysteine to the conserved J-encoded phenylalanine. The earlier analysis of more than 450 of the donors excluded sequences that lacked an unambiguous match to a single V gene segment. An earlier analysis of under 750 of the donors called V segments functional above 56.7% productive rearrangements and segregating when the between-donor standard deviation exceeded 5%. A statistical classification framework was built for diagnosing cytomegalovirus status from the catalog of TCR beta chain sequences. In a later analysis, V and J genes were assigned by comparing TCR nucleotide sequences against IMGT/GENE-DB human TR gene sequences. In a later analysis, CDR3 sequences and most-parsimonious VDJ recombination scenarios were assigned using the TCRdist pipeline. In a later analysis, each TCR beta chain was defined by its CDR3 amino acid sequence together with its V-gene family, and reads lacking a unique V-gene family were excluded. A later analysis removed 550 to 650 highly shared, low-generation-probability nucleotide sequences to deal with suspected cross-contamination and a sequencing artifact. For each public chain, a later analysis derived a clonal expansion index from normalized ranks of inferred template counts within each repertoire. A later analysis computed generation probabilities with a VDJ recombination model fitted to out-of-frame rearrangements, and checked the results against IGoR. Hypergeometric tests were used in a later analysis to score TCR-TCR, TCR-HLA and TCR-CMV co-occurrence, with a repertoire-size bias correction applied to the TCR pairs. A later analysis estimated false discovery rates by permuting HLA or CMV assignments 20 times. A later analysis grouped co-occurring TCRs with DBSCAN, adding TCRdist sequence similarity when clustering within HLA-allele-positive subsets. For co-occurrence clustering, repertoires with fewer than 30,000 or more than 120,000 public chains were excluded, along with five or six repertoires with anomalous nucleotide sharing. Sourced from immuneACCESS, this table was stored by TCRdb with only in-frame sequences that have V and J called. A share of the clones is absent; for the studies checked, an unresolved V gene accounts for under half, and the remainder has no known explanation. From that table come the V and J calls and clone size; the DNA was used to work out D and trimming. For this sample, the table gives about 120,000 clones. The ten largest clones take up roughly 3.7% of the sample.

The cohort comprised 670 or so healthy bone marrow donors. Cohort members were all nominally healthy when sampled, although unrecorded immune exposures were likely present. The donor was CMV seronegative and was included in the group of 352 seronegative cohort members. A peripheral blood sample was provided by each donor, and peripheral blood mononuclear cells were used for TCR beta sequencing. Genomic DNA extraction from the blood cell samples was performed with the Qiagen DNeasy Blood Extraction Kit. The CDR3 runs 14 residues from the cysteine to the phenylalanine. Only the CDR3 portion is preserved as DNA: 42 bases, with reading frame beginning at the first base. From a lookup of the germline V gene, CDR1 and CDR2 are KGHSH and LQKENI. V is cut back by 5 bases and J by 8 bases, with 11 bases in the junction unmatched. A word on this clone: What antigen it recognizes has not been identified.

This chain is built from TRBV18 and TRBJ1-2, with TRBD1 matching 7 junction bases. Specimen: PBMCs. The receptor was derived from a man younger than 45 in good health and CMV-seronegative. The CDR3 here reads CASSINDRANGYTF. The DNA is as follows: TGTGCCAGCTCAATAAATGACAGGGCCAACGGCTACACCTTC.